The clone carrying this T cell receptor beta chain was found a few times. Distinct nucleotide sequences in the sample also encode this CDR3. In the study's own analysis: The authors estimated nucleated cell counts from reference gene primer amplification. The repertoire was sequenced with immunoSEQ multiplex PCR; TCRdb's copy has only in-frame clones and lacks some. V, J and clone size reflect that table, while D and trimming were determined from the DNA. The table has a few hundred thousand clones, about 85% seen once. Unmatched junction bases numbered 7, after V lost 6 bases and J lost 2 bases. This CDR3 is built from 16 residues. CDR1 is MNHEY and CDR2 is SVGEGT in the germline V gene. The data stem from a study of blood T cell repertoires in COVID-19. About the research overall: Acute and convalescent COVID-19 specimens originated in the United States, Italy and Spain. Sources were T cells, B-cell-depleted T cells, or PBMCs; the material itself was cDNA or gDNA.

This sequence originates from a man in his forties with acute or convalescent COVID-19. The genes are TRBV6-2 or TRBV6-3 and TRBJ2-5, with 12 bases fitting TRBD2. Sequencing was carried out using peripheral blood. This chain's CDR3 is CASSPRTSGGQETQYF. Written as DNA, the CDR3 is TGTGCCAGCAGCCCCCGAACTAGCGGGGGGCAAGAGACCCAGTACTTC.